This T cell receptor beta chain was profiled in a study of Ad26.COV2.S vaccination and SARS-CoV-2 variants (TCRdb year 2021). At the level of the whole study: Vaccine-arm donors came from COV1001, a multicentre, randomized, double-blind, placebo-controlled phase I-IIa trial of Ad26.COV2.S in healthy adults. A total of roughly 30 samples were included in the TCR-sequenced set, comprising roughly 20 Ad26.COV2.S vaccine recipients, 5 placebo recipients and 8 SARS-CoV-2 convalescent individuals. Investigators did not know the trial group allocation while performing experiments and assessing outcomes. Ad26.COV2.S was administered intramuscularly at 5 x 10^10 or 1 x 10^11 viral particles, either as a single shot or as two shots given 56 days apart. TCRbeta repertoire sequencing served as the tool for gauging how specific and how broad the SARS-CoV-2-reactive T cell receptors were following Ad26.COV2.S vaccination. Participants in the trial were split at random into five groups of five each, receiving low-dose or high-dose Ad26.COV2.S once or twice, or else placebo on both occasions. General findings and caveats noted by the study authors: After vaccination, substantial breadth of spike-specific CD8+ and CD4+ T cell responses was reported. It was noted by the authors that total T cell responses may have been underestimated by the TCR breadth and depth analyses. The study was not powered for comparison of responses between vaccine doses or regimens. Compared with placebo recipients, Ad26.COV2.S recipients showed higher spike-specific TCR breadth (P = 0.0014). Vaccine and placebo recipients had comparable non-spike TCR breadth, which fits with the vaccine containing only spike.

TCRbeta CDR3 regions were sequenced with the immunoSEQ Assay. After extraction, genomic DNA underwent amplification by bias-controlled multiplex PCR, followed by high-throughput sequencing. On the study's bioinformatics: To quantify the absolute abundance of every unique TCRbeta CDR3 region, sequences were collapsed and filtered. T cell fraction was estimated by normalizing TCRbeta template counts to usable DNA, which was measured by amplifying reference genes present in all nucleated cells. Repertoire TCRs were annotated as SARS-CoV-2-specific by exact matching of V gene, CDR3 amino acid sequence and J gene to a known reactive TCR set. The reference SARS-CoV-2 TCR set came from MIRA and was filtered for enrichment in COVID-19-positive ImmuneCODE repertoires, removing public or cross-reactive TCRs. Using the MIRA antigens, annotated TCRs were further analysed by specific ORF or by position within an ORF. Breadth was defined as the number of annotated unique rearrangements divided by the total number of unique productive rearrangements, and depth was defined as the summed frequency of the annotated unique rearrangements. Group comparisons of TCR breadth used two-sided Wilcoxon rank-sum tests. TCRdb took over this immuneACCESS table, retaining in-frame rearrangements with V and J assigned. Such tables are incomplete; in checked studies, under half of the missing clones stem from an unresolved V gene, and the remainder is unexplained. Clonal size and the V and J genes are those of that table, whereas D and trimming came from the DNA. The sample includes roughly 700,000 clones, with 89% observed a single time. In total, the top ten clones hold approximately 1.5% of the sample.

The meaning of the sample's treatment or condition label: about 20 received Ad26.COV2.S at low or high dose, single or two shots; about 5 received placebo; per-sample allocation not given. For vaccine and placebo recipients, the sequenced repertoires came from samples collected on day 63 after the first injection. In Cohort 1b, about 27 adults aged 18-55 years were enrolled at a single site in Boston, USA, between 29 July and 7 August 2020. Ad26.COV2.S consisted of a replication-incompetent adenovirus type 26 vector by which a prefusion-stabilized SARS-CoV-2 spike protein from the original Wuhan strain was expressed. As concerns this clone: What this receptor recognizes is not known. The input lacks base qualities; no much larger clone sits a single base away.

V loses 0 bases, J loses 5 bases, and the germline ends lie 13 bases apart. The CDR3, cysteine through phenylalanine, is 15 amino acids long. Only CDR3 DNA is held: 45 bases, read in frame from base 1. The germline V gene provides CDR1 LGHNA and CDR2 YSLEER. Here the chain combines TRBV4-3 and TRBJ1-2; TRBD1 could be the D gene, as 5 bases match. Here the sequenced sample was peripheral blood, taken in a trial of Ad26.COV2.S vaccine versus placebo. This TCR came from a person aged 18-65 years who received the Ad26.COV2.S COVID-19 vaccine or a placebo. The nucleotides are TGCGCCAGCAGCCAAGATCGGGGGACGGGATATGGCTACACCTTC. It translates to CASSQDRGTGYGYTF.